The 27 T cell receptor beta chains in this list originate from one sample, sequenced in a study of T-cell memory formation after mild COVID-19. Using its own MiXCR run on the 5' RACE reads, TCRdb lists one record per CDR3 protein. Of about 110,000 distinct CDR3 sequences listed, about an eighth were seen once; the top ten hold around 26%. Material: PBMCs or a T cell subset sorted from them (not recorded which). The receptors were sampled from an adult woman who had mild COVID-19 (a few samples of this study predate the infection). Cell type and time point are not known.

This clonotype has a handful of counts. V gene TRBV7-9 combines with J gene TRBJ1-2; 10 bases line up with TRBD1. The CDR3 consists of 15 residues. Germline V gives CDR1 SEHNR, CDR2 FQNEAQ (reference sequence). The J segment lost 5 bases and the V segment lost 5 bases, leaving 8 bases of the junction unmatched. CDR3 DNA: TGTGCCAGCAGCCTGGACAGGGGGGATTGGTATGGCTACACCTTC. It codes for CASSLDRGDWYGYTF. The full variable domain, in which reference TRBV7-9 and TRBJ1-2 provide the parts outside the CDR3, is DTGVSQNPRHKITKRGQNVTFRCDPISEHNRLYWYRQTLGQGPEFLTYFQNEAQLEKSRLLSDRFSAERPKGSFSTLEIQRTEQGDSAMYLCASSLDRGDWYGYTFGSGTRLTVV.

The genes are TRBV12-3 or TRBV12-4 and TRBJ2-5; D perhaps matches TRBD1 (6 bases). This CDR3 spans 14 amino acids. V was cut by 7 bases and J by 3 bases, with 15 bases left in between. CDR3 bases: TGTGCCAGCACCTCAGGGACAAAAAAAGAGACCCAGTACTTC. Translated: CASTSGTKKETQYF.

The chain joins TRBV15 to TRBJ2-1, with D possibly matching TRBD1 (5 bases). There are 15 residues in the CDR3. Trimming cost V 0 bases and J 10 bases, with 16 bases left between them. Germline assignment: CDR1 LNHNV and CDR2 YYDKDF (reference sequence). The CDR3 sequence is CATSRDRAGSREQFF. CDR3 nucleotides: TGTGCCACCAGCAGAGATCGGGCAGGGTCGCGGGAGCAGTTCTTC.

This chain joins TRBV5-1 and TRBJ2-5, with D possibly being TRBD1 (6 bases). There are 17 residues in the CDR3. V was clipped by 4 bases and J by 2 bases, with 21 bases between them. Germline V gene data show CDR1 as SGHRS and CDR2 as YFSETQ. CDR3 region: CASSPHPWDTLQETQYF. As DNA, the CDR3 is TGCGCCAGCAGCCCCCACCCCTGGGACACATTACAAGAGACCCAGTACTTC.

The chain links TRBV29-1 to TRBJ2-2; no reliable D call. This CDR3 region has 14 residues. CDR1 and CDR2 (germline): SQVTM, ANQGSEA. V was cut by 7 bases and J by 2 bases, with 14 bases left in between. CDR3 region: CSARRAGNTGELFF. The DNA for the CDR3 is TGCAGCGCCCGACGGGCAGGCAACACCGGGGAGCTGTTTTTT.

This clonotype has only a few counts. CDR3 loop: CSARARDRSTDTQYF. The CDR3 nucleotides read TGCAGTGCTAGAGCGCGGGACAGGAGCACAGATACGCAGTATTTT. The rearrangement joins TRBV20-1 to TRBJ2-3, with 8 bases identical to TRBD1. Unmatched junction bases numbered 3, after V lost 1 base and J lost 0 bases. Germline V lookup: CDR1 DFQATT, CDR2 SNEGSKA (reference sequence). The length of the CDR3 is 15 residues.

This clonotype has only a few counts. This chain links TRBV30 with TRBJ1-5; 9 nucleotides line up with TRBD1. The V gene's germline CDR1 is GTSNPN and CDR2 SVGIG (reference sequence). The CDR3 has 14 amino acids. J was trimmed by 6 bases and V by 0 bases; bases with no gene match: 3. Written as DNA, the CDR3 is TGTGCCTGGAGTGTGGGACAGGGACTTCAGCCCCAGCATTTT. Protein: CAWSVGQGLQPQHF.

This rearrangement joins TRBV5-1 to TRBJ1-1; D not resolved. This CDR3 spans 13 amino acids. From germline, CDR1 is SGHRS and CDR2 YFSETQ. V lost 4 bases and J 7 bases, leaving 14 bases between the germline ends. CDR3 DNA: TGCGCCAGCAGCCCCCAAGGAGGTAGTGAAGCTTTCTTT. The encoded protein is CASSPQGGSEAFF.

The table lists this clonotype with a few counts. The chain is built from TRBV30 and TRBJ1-4, with TRBD1 as a possible D gene (5 bases). This CDR3 is 15 amino acids long. Trimming left V 4 bases short and J 3 bases short, with 15 bases between. Per the germline V gene, CDR1 is GTSNPN and CDR2 is SVGIG (reference sequence). CDR3 in DNA: TGTGCCTGGAACCTAAGACAGATTCCTAATGAAAAACTGTTTTTT. It yields the protein CAWNLRQIPNEKLFF.

The chain recombines TRBV9 with TRBJ2-1; D not certain. CDR1 SGDLS and CDR2 YYNGEE come from the germline V gene. The ends were cut back, 4 bases at V and 9 bases at J, with 20 bases in the middle. The CDR3 sequence is 15 residues long. CDR3: CASSNPGSSLGEQFF. CDR3 DNA sequence: TGTGCCAGCAGCAACCCCGGGTCCTCATTGGGTGAGCAGTTCTTC. The whole variable domain, remainder taken from reference TRBV9 and TRBJ2-1, is DSGVTQTPKHLITATGQRVTLRCSPRSGDLSVYWYQQSLDQGLQFLIQYYNGEERAKGNILERFSAQQFPDLHSELNLSSLELGDSALYFCASSNPGSSLGEQFFGPGTRLTVL.

The rearrangement uses TRBV9 and TRBJ2-2; D uncertain. The V end lost 0 bases, the J end lost 3 bases, and 12 bases lay between the germline ends. In germline, CDR1 is SGDLS, CDR2 YYNGEE. The CDR3 is 16 residues long. CDR3 nucleotides: TGTGCCAGCAGCGTAGAATCGTTCAGTTACACCGGGGAGCTGTTTTTT. This encodes CASSVESFSYTGELFF.

The chain couples TRBV7-9 to TRBJ2-5, with 10 positions matching TRBD2. Germline V lookup: CDR1 SEHNR, CDR2 FQNEAQ (reference sequence). The CDR3 extends over 16 amino acids. Germline trimming cut 2 bases from V and 3 bases from J; bases unmatched to any gene: 6. CDR3 loop: CASSLFWTSGEETQYF. The CDR3 nucleotides read TGTGCCAGCAGCTTATTCTGGACTAGCGGCGAAGAGACCCAGTACTTC.

In this sample, this clonotype turned up once. CDR3 in DNA: TGTGCCAGCAGCTTAAGCCGTGGAGGGGGGGACACTGAAGCTTTCTTT. Translating it yields CASSLSRGGGDTEAFF. The chain has TRBV7-9 and TRBJ1-1; the D gene is possibly TRBD1 (6 bases). The CDR3 covers 16 residues. From germline, CDR1 is SEHNR and CDR2 FQNEAQ (reference sequence). Deletions cut 2 bases from V and 3 bases from J, with 16 bases between.

The chain couples TRBV7-9 to TRBJ1-6; 9 bases line up with TRBD1. The CDR3 extends over 15 amino acids. CDR1 and CDR2 (germline): SEHNR, FQNEAQ (reference sequence). With 5 bases clipped from V and 9 bases from J, the junction kept 8 bases outside the gene matches. CDR3 DNA sequence: TGTGCCAGCAGCCCTGAGGGACAGGGATTTTCACCCCTCCACTTT. It is translated as CASSPEGQGFSPLHF.

The chain combines TRBV5-1 with TRBJ2-2; D is unresolved. This CDR3 comprises 14 residues. The V gene's germline CDR1 is SGHRS and CDR2 YFSETQ. V was trimmed by 0 bases and J by 5 bases, leaving 8 bases between them. CDR3 sequence reads: CASSLALGTGELFF. DNA for the CDR3: TGCGCCAGCAGCTTGGCCCTTGGGACCGGGGAGCTGTTTTTT.

In DNA form, the CDR3 reads TGTGCCAGCAGCTTCACCTGGTACAATGAGCAGTTCTTC. This encodes CASSFTWYNEQFF. The chain combines TRBV5-6 with TRBJ2-1, with unresolved D. From germline, CDR1 is SGHDT and CDR2 YYEEEE. The V gene lost 2 bases and the J gene lost 4 bases, with 7 bases spanning the gap. CDR3 size: 13 residues.

This clonotype came up a few times. The chain recombines TRBV11-3 with TRBJ2-1; 9 bases map to TRBD2. The CDR3 loop spans 16 amino acids. Germline V lookup: CDR1 SGHNT, CDR2 YENEEA. The trim removed 5 bases at V and 0 bases at J, leaving 5 bases unmatched. CDR3 in amino acids: CASSPTSGSSYNEQFF. DNA for the CDR3: TGTGCCAGCAGCCCGACTAGCGGAAGCTCCTACAATGAGCAGTTCTTC.

The V call is TRBV19, the J call TRBJ1-1; 7 nucleotides line up with TRBD1. The CDR3 is 17 residues long. Trimming at V came to 8 bases and at J to 0 bases, leaving 15 bases not matched to a gene. Germline values: CDR1 LNHDA, CDR2 SQIVND (reference sequence). The chain's CDR3 is CASFYWPQGGMNTEAFF. The CDR3 nucleotides read TGTGCCAGTTTCTACTGGCCCCAGGGGGGTATGAACACTGAAGCTTTCTTT. Based on the CDR3 plus reference TRBV19 and TRBJ1-1, the full variable domain is DGGITQSPKYLFRKEGQNVTLSCEQNLNHDAMYWYRQDPGQGLRLIYYSQIVNDFQKGDIAEGYSVSREKKESFPLTVTSAQKNPTAFYLCASFYWPQGGMNTEAFFGQGTRLTVV.

This clonotype was found a few times. The V call is TRBV6-2 or TRBV6-3, the J call TRBJ2-1; possible D gene TRBD2, 6 bases. Germline assignment: CDR1 MNHEY and CDR2 SVGEGT. The CDR3 consists of 18 residues. V gave up 6 bases and J gave up 0 bases, with 21 bases separating them. The CDR3 nucleotides are TGTGCCAGCAGAACCACCATCTTTAGCGGACGCTCCTACAATGAGCAGTTCTTC. It encodes CASRTTIFSGRSYNEQFF.

This clonotype was recorded a few times. The chain employs TRBV6-2 or TRBV6-3 and TRBJ2-1; D might be TRBD2 (5 bases). The CDR3 covers 12 residues. V dropped 9 bases and J dropped 7 bases, with 13 bases sitting between them. The germline CDR1 and CDR2 sequences are MNHEY and SVGEGT. The CDR3 protein is CARVARSNEQFF. In nucleotides, the CDR3 is TGTGCCAGAGTAGCGAGAAGTAATGAGCAGTTCTTC.

The J gene is TRBJ2-5, the V gene TRBV5-4; 8 bases line up with TRBD1. V lost 3 bases and J lost 2; bases outside the gene matches: 6. The CDR3 is 15 amino acids. The V gene's germline CDR1 is SGHNT and CDR2 YYREEE (reference sequence). CDR3 residues: CASSSGQGEQETQYF. CDR3 bases: TGTGCCAGCAGCTCAGGACAGGGAGAACAAGAGACCCAGTACTTC. The full variable domain, rest sourced from reference TRBV5-4 and TRBJ2-5, is ETGVTQSPTHLIKTRGQQVTLRCSSQSGHNTVSWYQQALGQGPQFIFQYYREEENGRGNFPPRFSGLQFPNYSSELNVNALELDDSALYLCASSSGQGEQETQYFGPGTRLLVL.

This clonotype was picked up a small number of times. The chain links TRBV27 to TRBJ2-1; 12 bases line up with TRBD2. Germline V CDR1 and CDR2: MNHEY, SMNVEV (reference sequence). This CDR3 spans 17 amino acids. V gave up 5 bases and J gave up 1 base; unmatched junction bases: 6. CDR3 DNA sequence: TGTGCCAGCAGTACCTGGACTAGCGGGGTGTCCTACAATGAGCAGTTCTTC. Its translation: CASSTWTSGVSYNEQFF.

This clonotype was picked up many times. V usage is TRBV20-1 and J usage is TRBJ2-5, with 10 positions matching TRBD2. Trimming at V came to 6 bases and at J to 4 bases, leaving 17 bases not matched to a gene. The CDR3 consists of 17 residues. Per germline, CDR1 DFQATT and CDR2 SNEGSKA (reference sequence). The CDR3 DNA is TGCAGTGCCGAAGAGCGGGGGGGCCCGTCAGTAGTAGAGACCCAGTACTTC. Its translation: CSAEERGGPSVVETQYF.

A few counts support this clonotype. The J gene is TRBJ2-1, the V gene TRBV30, with unresolved D. Trimming stripped 2 bases from V and 4 bases from J, with 18 bases between. The CDR3 is made up of 16 amino acids. Per the germline V gene, CDR1 is GTSNPN and CDR2 is SVGIG (reference sequence). The CDR3 DNA is TGTGCCTGGAGTCCCGGCAGCTTGATTCATTACAATGAGCAGTTCTTC. It is translated as CAWSPGSLIHYNEQFF.

This clonotype occurred many times. V usage is TRBV9 and J usage is TRBJ2-1; 9 positions match TRBD2. CDR1 and CDR2 (germline): SGDLS, YYNGEE. Unmatched junction bases numbered 11, after V lost 3 bases and J lost 7 bases. This CDR3 has 16 amino acids. CDR3 sequence: CASSGATGTSSNEQFF. The CDR3 bases are TGTGCCAGCAGCGGGGCGACAGGGACTAGCTCGAATGAGCAGTTCTTC.

This clonotype was seen only a few times. This chain uses TRBV6-5 with TRBJ2-1; D tentatively reads TRBD1 or TRBD2 (7 bases each). The CDR3 has 15 amino acids. Trimming removed 7 bases from V and 2 bases from J, with 15 bases in between. CDR1 and CDR2 (germline): MNHEY, SVGAGI. The CDR3 loop reads CASKGEGAAYNEQFF. In DNA, the CDR3 is TGTGCCAGCAAGGGGGAGGGGGCTGCCTACAATGAGCAGTTCTTC.

Regarding this clonotype: Mismatch with germline at one junction end may stem from a read error. This sequence joins TRBV4-2 and TRBJ1-2, with 7 bases identical to TRBD1. The CDR3 consists of 15 residues. Germline V gene data show CDR1 as LGHNA and CDR2 as YNFKEQ. The CDR3 nucleotides read TGTGCCAGCAGCCAAGAGGAGGGACAGAACTATGGCTACATCTTC. Translating gives CASSQEEGQNYGYIF.